A selection of T cell receptor beta chains follows, all from one sample in a study of blood T cells in healthy people across ages. TCRdb re-called the 5' RACE reads with MiXCR, one entry per CDR3 protein. The data show around 1,600,000 distinct CDR3 sequences, roughly 43% seen once. Sequencing was carried out using blood. Every receptor here comes from a woman between 18 and 29 years old in good health. Both conserved end residues are part of each CDR3. The D gene is left open where the match is weak. Clone size is shown for a subset of rows, as once, few, many or a class of expanded clone.

TRBV7-2	.	.	TRBJ2-1	CASSRRTGNNEQFF	TGTGCCAGCAGTCGTAGGACTGGGAACAATGAGCAGTTCTTC
TRBV4-1	.	few	TRBJ1-2	CASSQVSGTDYGYTF	TGCGCCAGCAGCCAAGTCTCAGGGACGGACTATGGCTACACCTTC
TRBV30	TRBD1	.	TRBJ1-1	CAWTGTGGLYTEAFF	TGTGCCTGGACCGGGACAGGGGGCTTGTACACTGAAGCTTTCTTT
TRBV6-5	.	few	TRBJ1-4	CASRRLVEKEKLFF	TGTGCCAGCAGGAGGCTTGTGGAAAAGGAAAAACTGTTTTTT
TRBV20-1	.	.	TRBJ1-1	CSAWDNQNTEAFF	TGCAGTGCCTGGGACAACCAGAACACTGAAGCTTTCTTT
TRBV4-3	.	few	TRBJ1-4	CASSQETGINQGVFF	TGCGCCAGCAGCCAAGAGACCGGAATAAACCAGGGCGTGTTTTTT
TRBV20-1	TRBD1	.	TRBJ2-3	CSASGGQGPVDTQYF	TGCAGTGCTAGTGGGGGACAGGGTCCTGTAGATACGCAGTATTTT
TRBV10-3	.	.	TRBJ2-1	CASSPPGQTNNEQFF	TGTGCCTCTTCTCCACCGGGACAAACCAACAATGAGCAGTTCTTC
TRBV28	TRBD2	.	TRBJ2-5	CASSYRLAGGGNEQYF	TGTGCCAGCAGTTACCGACTAGCGGGAGGGGGGAATGAGCAGTACTTC
TRBV7-2	TRBD2	.	TRBJ2-7	CASSLGTRTATYEQYF	TGTGCCAGCAGCTTAGGGACTAGAACCGCTACCTACGAGCAGTACTTC
TRBV20-1	TRBD1	.	TRBJ2-7	CSAITPHGTGGYEQYF	TGCAGTGCCATCACTCCCCACGGGACAGGGGGTTACGAGCAGTACTTC
TRBV27	.	.	TRBJ1-4	CASKTVPPASGEKLFF	TGTGCCAGCAAGACCGTACCCCCGGCGTCGGGGGAAAAACTGTTTTTT
TRBV20-1	TRBD2	few	TRBJ2-1	CSAGTTAYNEQFF	TGCAGTGCGGGGACTACGGCCTACAATGAGCAGTTCTTC
TRBV16	.	.	TRBJ1-2	CASSRIQVDYGYTF	TGTGCCAGCAGCCGGATACAGGTGGACTATGGCTACACCTTC
TRBV11-2	.	.	TRBJ2-4	CASSLVVGSIQYF	TGTGCCAGCAGCTTAGTAGTCGGGAGCATTCAGTACTTC
TRBV12-3/TRBV12-4	TRBD2	few	TRBJ2-7	CASRLAGPTYEQYF	TGTGCCAGCAGGCTAGCGGGACCAACCTACGAGCAGTACTTC
TRBV7-2	.	few	TRBJ1-5	CASSSRQHGQPQHF	TGTGCCAGCAGCTCCCGACAGCACGGTCAGCCCCAGCATTTT
TRBV7-9	TRBD1	.	TRBJ2-2	CASSIGQGGNTGELFF	TGTGCCAGCAGTATCGGACAGGGAGGAAACACCGGGGAGCTGTTTTTT
TRBV11-2	.	.	TRBJ1-1	CASSLWRRMGNTEAFF	TGTGCCAGCAGCTTGTGGAGAAGAATGGGAAACACTGAAGCTTTCTTT
TRBV4-3	TRBD2	.	TRBJ2-1	CASSQESSGISSYNEQFF	TGCGCCAGCAGCCAAGAGTCTAGCGGGATTAGCTCCTACAATGAGCAGTTCTTC
TRBV4-2	.	few	TRBJ2-2	CASSQERGGGNTGELFF	TGTGCCAGCAGCCAAGAGCGCGGTGGGGGAAACACCGGGGAGCTGTTTTTT
TRBV20-1	TRBD2	few	TRBJ2-1	CSARELAGGLSYNEQFF	TGCAGTGCTAGAGAACTAGCGGGGGGACTCTCCTACAATGAGCAGTTCTTC
TRBV2	.	.	TRBJ1-2	CASTIDRGDYGYTF	TGTGCCAGCACCATCGACAGAGGGGACTATGGCTACACCTTC
TRBV12-3/TRBV12-4	TRBD2	.	TRBJ2-3	CASSLDPPLAGDTDTQYF	TGTGCCAGCAGTTTAGACCCCCCTCTAGCGGGAGACACAGATACGCAGTATTTT
TRBV7-9	.	.	TRBJ1-2	CASSPDRHHGYTF	TGTGCCAGCAGCCCCGACAGGCACCATGGCTACACCTTC
TRBV6-1	TRBD2	once	TRBJ2-1	CASSDGRGYYNEQFF	TGTGCCAGCAGTGACGGGCGGGGGTACTACAATGAGCAGTTCTTC
TRBV4-1	TRBD2	few	TRBJ2-3	CASSQETAGITDTQYF	TGCGCCAGCAGCCAAGAGACAGCGGGAATCACAGATACGCAGTATTTT
TRBV12-3/TRBV12-4	TRBD2	.	TRBJ2-1	CASSLPTSGDFEQFF	TGTGCCAGCAGTCTCCCGACTAGCGGGGATTTTGAGCAGTTCTTC
TRBV9	.	.	TRBJ2-1	CAGSVETHNEQFF	TGTGCCGGCAGCGTAGAGACCCACAATGAGCAGTTCTTC
TRBV20-1	.	many	TRBJ2-1	CSVGGGPSSYNEQFF	TGCAGTGTTGGTGGAGGGCCTTCTTCCTACAATGAGCAGTTCTTC
TRBV7-2	.	.	TRBJ1-4	CASSTGRRSEKLFF	TGTGCCAGCAGTACGGGACGGAGGAGTGAAAAACTGTTTTTT
TRBV24-1	TRBD2	.	TRBJ2-1	CATSDKGSGGPSTYNEQFF	TGTGCCACCAGTGATAAGGGTAGCGGGGGGCCCAGCACCTACAATGAGCAGTTCTTC
TRBV25-1	TRBD2	few	TRBJ2-7	CASSKQGLAGRDEQYF	TGTGCCAGCAGTAAGCAGGGACTAGCGGGGAGAGACGAGCAGTACTTC
TRBV5-6	.	.	TRBJ1-5	CASSLWLAGNQPQHF	TGTGCCAGCAGCTTGTGGTTGGCAGGCAATCAGCCCCAGCATTTT
TRBV6-1	TRBD1	few	TRBJ2-7	CASSLRTGIYEQYF	TGTGCCAGCAGTCTTCGGACAGGGATTTACGAGCAGTACTTC
TRBV20-1	TRBD1	.	TRBJ1-2	CSAVDRGLYGYTF	TGCAGTGCCGTAGACAGGGGGCTGTATGGCTACACCTTC
TRBV2	.	few	TRBJ2-2	CASSAVNTGELFF	TGTGCCAGCTCCGCAGTAAACACCGGGGAGCTGTTTTTT
TRBV5-1	.	.	TRBJ1-1	CASSMGYDTEAFF	TGCGCCAGCAGCATGGGGTATGACACTGAAGCTTTCTTT
TRBV10-3	.	few	TRBJ1-1	CAIRAGQPNTEAFF	TGTGCCATCAGGGCTGGACAGCCGAACACTGAAGCTTTCTTT
TRBV7-8	TRBD2	.	TRBJ2-5	CASSQLRGAGDETQYF	TGTGCCAGCAGTCAGTTGAGGGGAGCGGGAGATGAGACCCAGTACTTC
TRBV7-2	.	.	TRBJ1-2	CASNPAALRDYGYTF	TGTGCCAGCAACCCTGCAGCACTTAGGGACTATGGCTACACCTTC
TRBV4-2	.	few	TRBJ1-1	CASSPAQENTEAFF	TGTGCCAGCAGCCCCGCCCAGGAAAACACTGAAGCTTTCTTT